Listed here are 30 T cell receptor beta chains from one sample, sequenced in a study of blood T cell repertoires in COVID-19. The table came from immunoSEQ multiplex PCR; TCRdb's copy has only in-frame clones and leaves some out. This table has more than 150,000 clones, more than 65% appearing once. Sequencing input: peripheral blood. The receptor set was obtained from a woman of 80 years or more with acute or convalescent COVID-19.

The V call is TRBV7-8, the J call TRBJ1-5, with D possibly TRBD1 on 6 matching bases. The CDR3 totals 14 residues. Trimming removed 5 bases at V and 7 bases at J, with 15 bases between. The germline gives CDR1 SGHVS, CDR2 FQNEAQ. DNA of the CDR3: TGTGCCAGCAGCCCAAACGGACAGAGACAGCCCCAGCATTTT. It codes for CASSPNGQRQPQHF.

The chain couples TRBV6-2 or TRBV6-3 to TRBJ2-1; TRBD2 might be the D (6 bases). The CDR3 contains 15 residues. Germline CDR1 reads MNHEY; CDR2 reads SVGEGT. V was clipped by 2 bases and J by 6 bases, with 14 bases between them. CDR3 in amino acids: CASSYPSGLFNEQFF. Written as DNA, the CDR3 is TGTGCCAGCAGTTACCCATCGGGACTTTTCAATGAGCAGTTCTTC.

The rearrangement joins TRBV19 to TRBJ2-5, with D unresolved. Germline CDR1 LNHDA, CDR2 SQIVND (reference sequence). CDR3 length: 14 residues. V lost 5 bases, J lost 5 bases, and 15 bases lay in between. DNA of the CDR3: TGTGCCAGTAGTGTCGGCCAGGAATGGGAGACCCAGTACTTC. This translates into CASSVGQEWETQYF. Combining the CDR3 with reference TRBV19 and TRBJ2-5 gives the whole variable domain DGGITQSPKYLFRKEGQNVTLSCEQNLNHDAMYWYRQDPGQGLRLIYYSQIVNDFQKGDIAEGYSVSREKKESFPLTVTSAQKNPTAFYLCASSVGQEWETQYFGPGTRLLVL.

The chain employs TRBV5-1 and TRBJ2-3; D possibly corresponds to TRBD2 (6 bases). There are 17 residues in the CDR3. V lost 4 bases and J 0 bases, leaving 18 bases between the germline ends. Germline-derived CDR1 and CDR2 are SGHRS and YFSETQ. Here the CDR3 DNA reads TGCGCCAGCAGCCCCGGGCAGCGGGCCTATAGCACAGATACGCAGTATTTT. This codes for CASSPGQRAYSTDTQYF.

This clone turned up a few times. This sequence joins TRBV28 and TRBJ2-1; 8 bases line up with TRBD2. From germline, CDR1 is MDHEN and CDR2 SYDVKM. The trim removed 4 bases at V and 9 bases at J, leaving 11 bases unmatched. This CDR3 comprises 15 residues. CDR3 nucleotides: TGTGCCAGCAGTTGGGGGATAGCGGGACCGGGTGAGCAGTTCTTC. Protein: CASSWGIAGPGEQFF.

As concerns this clone: Germline is not matched at one junction end, which may reflect a read error. The V call is TRBV5-4, the J call TRBJ2-1; TRBD1 is a possible D gene (6 bases). CDR3 size: 15 residues. Per the germline V gene, CDR1 is SGHNT and CDR2 is YYREEE (reference sequence). The CDR3 loop is CASRLDSSSYNEQFF. The DNA of the CDR3 is TGTGCCAGCAGGTTGGACAGCAGCTCCTACAATGAGCAGTTCTTC.

This chain links TRBV5-5 with TRBJ2-1; unclear D gene. V was cut by 1 base and J by 4 bases, with 6 bases left in between. Germline CDR1 reads SGHKS; CDR2 reads YYEKEE (reference sequence). The CDR3 covers 13 residues. CDR3 region: CASSLFYYNEQFF. The DNA for the CDR3 is TGTGCCAGCAGCTTGTTTTATTACAATGAGCAGTTCTTC. The full variable domain, its missing parts supplied by reference TRBV5-5 and TRBJ2-1, is DAGVTQSPTHLIKTRGQQVTLRCSPISGHKSVSWYQQVLGQGPQFIFQYYEKEERGRGNFPDRFSARQFPNYSSELNVNALLLGDSALYLCASSLFYYNEQFFGPGTRLTVL.

This chain links TRBV7-9 with TRBJ2-7, with 12 bases lining up with TRBD2. The trim removed 3 bases at V and 2 bases at J, leaving 5 bases unmatched. The CDR3 runs 16 residues. Germline assignment: CDR1 SEHNR and CDR2 FQNEAQ (reference sequence). CDR3 bases: TGTGCCAGCAGCTTTCCCGGACTAGCGGGAACCTACGAGCAGTACTTC. Its translation: CASSFPGLAGTYEQYF.

The J gene is TRBJ2-3, the V gene TRBV19; 12 nucleotides align to TRBD2. Trimming removed 6 bases from V and 6 bases from J; junction bases left unmatched: 7. Germline V gives CDR1 LNHDA, CDR2 SQIVND (reference sequence). The CDR3 sequence is 15 residues long. DNA for the CDR3: TGTGCCAGTAGCTTCACTAGCGGGGGGCCGGATACGCAGTATTTT. Translating gives CASSFTSGGPDTQYF.

This clone was seen just once. The gene calls are TRBV28 and TRBJ2-2, with D tentatively TRBD1 (5 bases). Trimming cost V 5 bases and J 2 bases, with 9 bases left between them. The CDR3 consists of 14 residues. Germline assignment: CDR1 MDHEN and CDR2 SYDVKM. CDR3 sequence: CASSGQGNTGELFF. For the CDR3, the DNA is TGTGCCAGCAGTGGGCAGGGTAACACCGGGGAGCTGTTTTTT.

This clone has only one observation. The chain joins TRBV6-5 to TRBJ1-6; tentatively, D is TRBD1 (5 bases). Trimming took 0 bases from V and 7 from J, leaving 13 bases between them. Germline V gives CDR1 MNHEY, CDR2 SVGAGI. CDR3 length: 16 residues. The CDR3 region is CASSYSIQGPNSPLHF. In DNA form, the CDR3 reads TGTGCCAGCAGTTACTCGATTCAGGGCCCGAATTCACCCCTCCACTTT.

V usage is TRBV5-8 and J usage is TRBJ1-5; TRBD1 agrees at 7 bases. The J segment lost 8 bases and the V segment lost 4 bases, leaving 6 bases of the junction unmatched. Germline CDR1 SGHTS, CDR2 YDEGEE. The CDR3 loop spans 13 amino acids. DNA for the CDR3: TGTGCCAGCAGCCCGGACAGGCTTGAGCCCCAGCATTTT. This codes for CASSPDRLEPQHF. Using reference TRBV5-8 and TRBJ1-5 for the parts outside the CDR3, the full variable domain is EAGVTQSPTHLIKTRGQQATLRCSPISGHTSVYWYQQALGLGLQFLLWYDEGEERNRGNFPPRFSGRQFPNYSSELNVNALELEDSALYLCASSPDRLEPQHFGDGTRLSIL.

With respect to this clone: The sample carries other DNA sequences with the same CDR3. This sequence joins TRBV28 and TRBJ1-5, with D unresolved. Germline values: CDR1 MDHEN, CDR2 SYDVKM. Trimming removed 3 bases from V and 1 base from J, with 7 bases in between. CDR3 length: 14 amino acids. The CDR3 region has the DNA TGTGCCAGCAGTTTGTTCCAAAGCAATCAGCCCCAGCATTTT. Translated: CASSLFQSNQPQHF.

The CDR3 protein is CASSPRTGENSPLHF. CDR3 nucleotides: TGTGCCAGCTCACCCCGGACAGGGGAGAATTCACCCCTCCACTTT. The J gene is TRBJ1-6, the V gene TRBV18; TRBD1 matches 9 bases. The germline gives CDR1 KGHSH, CDR2 LQKENI. This CDR3 contains 15 residues. Germline trimming cut 3 bases from V and 7 bases from J; bases unmatched to any gene: 4.

V usage is TRBV2 and J usage is TRBJ1-2, with D perhaps TRBD1 (5 bases). CDR1 and CDR2 from the germline V gene are SNHLY and FYNNEI. CDR3 size: 15 residues. Trimming took off 4 bases at V and 3 bases at J, with 15 bases between the two ends. CDR3 DNA: TGTGCCAGCAGTGCGGCTTTAGGGGCTGACTATGGCTACACCTTC. Translating it yields CASSAALGADYGYTF.

The chain has TRBV13 and TRBJ1-1, with a weak D call TRBD1 (5 bases). The V end was cut by 3 bases, the J end by 3 bases, with 14 bases between. CDR3 size: 15 residues. The germline CDR1 and CDR2 sequences are PRHDT and FYEKMQ (reference sequence). In DNA form, the CDR3 reads TGTGCCAGCAGCTTTCGTTCGTTCAGGGACACTGAAGCTTTCTTT. It specifies CASSFRSFRDTEAFF. The complete variable domain, with remaining parts taken from reference TRBV13 and TRBJ1-1, reads AAGVIQSPRHLIKEKRETATLKCYPIPRHDTVYWYQQGPGQDPQFLISFYEKMQSDKGSIPDRFSAQQFSDYHSELNMSSLELGDSALYFCASSFRSFRDTEAFFGQGTRLTVV.

This rearrangement joins TRBV4-2 to TRBJ2-5; D ambiguous. Trimming cost V 0 bases and J 2 bases, with 13 bases left between them. From germline, CDR1 is LGHNA and CDR2 YNFKEQ. The CDR3 is made up of 16 amino acids. The CDR3 DNA is TGTGCCAGCAGCCAAGATCAGATGCGGCCGCAAGAGACCCAGTACTTC. It codes for CASSQDQMRPQETQYF.

The chain joins TRBV6-5 to TRBJ1-2, with D possibly TRBD1 on 5 matching bases. The CDR3 is 12 amino acids. The V end lost 5 bases, the J end lost 6 bases, and 10 bases lay between the germline ends. The germline gives CDR1 MNHEY, CDR2 SVGAGI. The CDR3 nucleotides are TGTGCCAGCAGTCGGGTAGGGGATGGCTACACCTTC. The encoded protein is CASSRVGDGYTF.

The gene calls are TRBV5-1 and TRBJ1-4, with 11 bases identical to TRBD1. After removal of 5 bases from V and 4 bases from J, the junction contained 1 base not matched to a gene. Per the germline V gene, CDR1 is SGHRS and CDR2 is YFSETQ. The CDR3 is made up of 14 amino acids. The CDR3, as DNA: TGCGCCAGCAGGGGGACAGGGGGTAATGAAAAACTGTTTTTT. Translation: CASRGTGGNEKLFF.

The V and J genes are TRBV5-1 and TRBJ2-7, with TRBD1 matching over 9 bases. Germline loops: CDR1 SGHRS, CDR2 YFSETQ. J lost 6 bases, V lost 0 bases, and 10 bases had no gene match. CDR3 length equals 16 residues. Here the CDR3 DNA reads TGCGCCAGCAGCTTGGAGGGACAGGGCCGACGAAGCGAGCAGTACTTC. The encoded protein is CASSLEGQGRRSEQYF. Full variable domain (outside the CDR3, taken from reference TRBV5-1 and TRBJ2-7): KAGVTQTPRYLIKTRGQQVTLSCSPISGHRSVSWYQQTPGQGLQFLFEYFSETQRNKGNFPGRFSGRQFSNSRSEMNVSTLELGDSALYLCASSLEGQGRRSEQYFGPGTRLTVT.

The chain has TRBV5-1 and TRBJ1-5; 7 nucleotides agree with TRBD1. V was pared by 8 bases and J by 2 bases, with 7 bases of the junction left unmatched. The length of the CDR3 is 14 residues. CDR1 is SGHRS and CDR2 is YFSETQ in the germline V gene. The CDR3 DNA reads as TGCGCCAGTCACCCCGGGACAGGCAATCAGCCCCAGCATTTT. It encodes CASHPGTGNQPQHF.

V gene TRBV28 combines with J gene TRBJ1-2, with a tentative D call TRBD1 (6 bases). V dropped 6 bases and J dropped 0 bases, with 17 bases sitting between them. Germline V gene sequence: CDR1 MDHEN, CDR2 SYDVKM. This CDR3 contains 16 residues. This chain's CDR3 is CASSRPGQTPNYGYTF. CDR3 sequence (DNA): TGTGCCAGCAGCCGACCGGGACAAACTCCTAACTATGGCTACACCTTC.

The chain is built from TRBV24-1 and TRBJ2-5; 8 bases match TRBD2. The V and J ends lost 0 bases and 5 bases, in that order; junction bases with no gene match: 4. The CDR3 length is 15 residues. Germline lookup yields CDR1 KGHDR and CDR2 SFDVKD. CDR3 protein: CATSDLQRERETQYF. In DNA form, the CDR3 reads TGTGCCACCAGTGATTTGCAGCGGGAGAGGGAGACCCAGTACTTC.

The CDR3 region is CASRDRMDQPQHF. The CDR3 DNA reads TGTGCCAGCAGGGACAGAATGGATCAGCCCCAGCATTTT. V gene TRBV2 combines with J gene TRBJ1-5, with D perhaps matching TRBD1 (6 bases). Trimming stripped 6 bases from V and 5 bases from J, with 11 bases between. The CDR3 loop spans 13 amino acids. The germline V gene encodes CDR1 SNHLY and CDR2 FYNNEI.

This clone appeared a few times. The chain carries TRBV2 and TRBJ2-3, with TRBD2 matching 10 bases. In germline, CDR1 is SNHLY, CDR2 FYNNEI. The CDR3 loop spans 14 amino acids. V gave up 8 bases and J gave up 5 bases; unmatched junction bases: 7. CDR3 amino acids: CASALAGAIDTQYF. The CDR3 DNA reads as TGTGCCAGCGCTCTAGCGGGAGCAATAGATACGCAGTATTTT.

The chain combines TRBV29-1 with TRBJ2-7; D is undetermined. Trimming left V 4 bases short and J 3 bases short, with 7 bases between. Germline CDR1 SQVTM, CDR2 ANQGSEA. The CDR3 has 11 residues. The CDR3 reads CSVVFGYEQYF. As DNA, the CDR3 is TGCAGCGTTGTTTTCGGCTACGAGCAGTACTTC.

The gene calls are TRBV5-4 and TRBJ1-5; 7 nucleotides line up with TRBD1. From germline, CDR1 is SGHNT and CDR2 YYREEE (reference sequence). CDR3 length: 13 residues. The ends lost 4 bases at V and 5 bases at J; junction bases unmatched: 3. CDR3 DNA: TGTGCCAGCAGCCGACAGGGATATCAGCCCCAGCATTTT. Protein: CASSRQGYQPQHF.

V and J are TRBV7-8 and TRBJ1-5; no clear D gene. Trimming stripped 3 bases from V and 6 bases from J, with 9 bases between. The germline CDR1 and CDR2 sequences are SGHVS and FQNEAQ. CDR3 length: 13 amino acids. In DNA form, the CDR3 reads TGTGCCAGCAGCTTCGAGGGAAGTCAGCCCCAGCATTTT. Protein product: CASSFEGSQPQHF. The entire variable domain, with the rest obtained from reference TRBV7-8 and TRBJ1-5, is as follows: GAGVSQSPRYKVAKRGQDVALRCDPISGHVSLFWYQQALGQGPEFLTYFQNEAQLDKSGLPSDRFFAERPEGSVSTLKIQRTQQEDSAVYLCASSFEGSQPQHFGDGTRLSIL.

V gene TRBV24-1 combines with J gene TRBJ2-3; D might be TRBD1 (6 bases). The CDR3 is made up of 15 amino acids. V shed 4 bases and J shed 6 bases, with 16 bases lying between them. Germline-derived CDR1 and CDR2 are KGHDR and SFDVKD. CDR3 amino acids: CATSDPGTPGDTQYF. The DNA for the CDR3 is TGTGCCACCAGTGACCCCGGGACACCCGGGGATACGCAGTATTTT.

The chain is built from TRBV4-1 and TRBJ1-5; possible D gene TRBD1, 6 bases. V was cut by 4 bases and J by 11 bases, with 15 bases left in between. Germline V gene lookup returns CDR1 MGHRA and CDR2 YSYEKL. CDR3 length: 13 residues. In DNA form, the CDR3 reads TGCGCCAGCAGCCTCATACAGGGAGAGGCCCAGCATTTT. Translated: CASSLIQGEAQHF.